This T cell receptor beta chain originates from a study of shared clonotypes between healthy human individuals (dated by TCRdb to 2020 to 2022). For the wider study: Two women and a few men aged 18 to 49 years were included in the cohort. For each donor, three plates each were used for CD4 naive and CD4 memory, two plates were used for CD8 naive, and one plate was used for CD8 memory. Blood TCR repertoires of roughly five healthy adults were deeply sequenced to estimate repertoire size and the extent of clonotype sharing between individuals. Different laboratories and diverse techniques were used to prepare libraries and sequence TCR repertoires, to increase sequencing depth and limit assay-specific biases. Each donor's leukapheresis produced roughly between about 0.8 and 10 billion PBMCs. What the work shows at the level of the full study, not this receptor alone: About 5% of naive CD4, 3.5% of naive CD8, 2.3% of memory CD4, and 0.4% of memory CD8 clonotypes were shared across four donors. Estimated clonotype richness was generally larger for naive than for memory subsets. Sampling was limited to blood, and TCR repertoires in tissue likely differ from TCR repertoires in blood. Compared with non-shared clonotypes, the clonotypes found in all four sorted-subset donors had higher generation probabilities. Pairwise subsampling indicated that sequencing depth was expected to affect the degree of clonotype sharing among donors. Because the study included only a small number of donors, the genetic and exposure-history diversity represented was limited. Even with the large sequencing depth, rarefaction of the sorted-subset datasets indicated that sequencing was incomplete.

CDR1 SGHTA and CDR2 FQGNSA are derived from the germline V gene. Counted from cysteine to phenylalanine, this CDR3 has 15 amino acids. Only CDR3 DNA remains: 45 bases, in frame from the first base. Between the V and J ends, shortened by 3 bases and 4 bases respectively, the junction contains 14 bases. Healthy HIV-negative adults with no recently reported acute infections or vaccinations were included as donors. Every donor was a Caucasian adult residing in Nashville, Tennessee, USA. CD4+ T cells were enriched by magnetic negative selection, after which naive cells were positively selected on CD45RA and the negative fraction was taken as the memory subset. Blood was collected by leukapheresis, and PBMCs were isolated by Ficoll-Histopaque density gradient centrifugation and then cryopreserved in liquid nitrogen vapor phase. Purity and quantity of every magnetically sorted T cell population were checked by analytical flow cytometry. From each sorted fraction, genomic DNA was isolated and quantified by UV absorbance on a Nanodrop 2000c.

Using the deep immunoSEQ assay, multiplex PCR amplified TCR CDR3 regions from genomic DNA. Genomic DNA extracted from each cell subset was distributed evenly over all wells of several immunoSEQ 96-well plates, and each plate served as one replicate. Each replicate PCR for sorted subsets received 200 ng genomic DNA, equal to about 29,000 T cell genomes. The purified libraries were quantified using a Qubit 3.0 fluorometer, sized with a Bioanalyzer 2100, and then quantified again using the KAPA Library Quantification kit. Every immunoSEQ 96-well plate was sequenced on a separate single-read 150-cycle Illumina NextSeq 550 flow cell. On the study's bioinformatics: The immunoSEQ output contained only junctional sequences without quality scores, so filtering could not match that applied to full-length reads. Sequences were annotated with PyIR, a Python wrapper for IgBLAST v1.9, and V/J genes and CDR3 were assigned using IMGT germline references. Reads with weak V/J assignments (E-value above 1e-6), missing CDR3, stop codons, out-of-frame junctions, or ambiguous translated residues were removed. V3J clonotypes were defined as sequences sharing an identical inferred V gene, J gene, and CDR3 amino acid sequence. To compute the percentage overlap between repertoires, the number of shared unique clonotypes was divided by the size of the smaller repertoire. Three approaches were used to assess repertoire richness: RTK rarefaction, the Chao1 estimator, and Recon v2.1 estimates of unobserved clonotypes. For all TCRbeta clonotypes obtained by the gDNA method from a few donors, generation probabilities were computed with OLGA. TCRdb provides this immuneACCESS table in a form limited to in-frame rearrangements. Some clones are lacking; in checked studies, under half of them reflect an unresolved V gene, and why the rest are absent is not known. V, J and clone size derive from that table, while D and trimming were established from the DNA sequence. The sample profile shows about 1 million clones; around 82% of them were found once. The ten largest clones take up 0.5% to 0.6% of the sample.

Regarding this clone: Its antigen is still unknown. No much larger clonotype is one base removed from it; base qualities were not supplied.

The sequence is built from TRBV7-2 and TRBJ2-3, and perhaps TRBD1 as D gene, on 5 matching bases. The sequenced sample consisted of memory CD4+ T cells from PBMCs. The sample's cell subset or site label, in plain terms: CD45RA-negative fraction. This receptor was identified in a man aged 18 to 29 in good health. Some clones in this sample may be carry-over from other donors' samples. The CDR3 in this case is CASSLRWQGPDTQYF. Here is the DNA: TGTGCCAGCAGCTTGAGGTGGCAGGGCCCAGATACGCAGTATTTT.